This TCR beta chain was sequenced for a study of blood T cell repertoires in COVID-19. Authors' analysis steps: Nucleated cell counts were estimated from reference gene primer amplification. The protocol was immunoSEQ multiplex PCR, while the TCRdb copy is restricted to in-frame clones and leaves out a portion. The V and J calls and clone size were taken over from that table, and D and trimming were inferred from the DNA. The sample has about 250,000 clones; about nine tenths are singletons. The source of this sequence is a man between 35 and 55 years old who had recovered from COVID-19. Sample: PBMCs or T cells enriched from blood (not recorded which).

Written as DNA, the CDR3 is TGTGCCAGCAGCCCGCCCCTAAGACAGGGAGGCTACAATGAGCAGTTCTTC. Translated, it gives CASSPPLRQGGYNEQFF. V usage is TRBV7-8 and J usage is TRBJ2-1, with a tentative D call TRBD1 (7 bases). Germline V gene lookup returns CDR1 SGHVS and CDR2 FQNEAQ. The CDR3 totals 17 residues. The V end was cut by 5 bases, the J end by 3 bases, with 20 bases between.